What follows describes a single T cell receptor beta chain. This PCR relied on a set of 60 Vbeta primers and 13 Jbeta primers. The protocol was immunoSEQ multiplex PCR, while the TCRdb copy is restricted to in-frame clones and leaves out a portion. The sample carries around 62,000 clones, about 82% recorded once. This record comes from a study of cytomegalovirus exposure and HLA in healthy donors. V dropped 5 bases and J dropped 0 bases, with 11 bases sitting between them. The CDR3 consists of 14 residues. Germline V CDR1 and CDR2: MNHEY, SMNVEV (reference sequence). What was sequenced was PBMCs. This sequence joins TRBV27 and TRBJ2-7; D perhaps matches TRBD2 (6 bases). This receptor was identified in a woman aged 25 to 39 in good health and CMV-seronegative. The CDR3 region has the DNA TGTGCCAGCAGTCCCGGGGGTAGCTCCTACGAGCAGTACTTC. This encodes CASSPGGSSYEQYF.